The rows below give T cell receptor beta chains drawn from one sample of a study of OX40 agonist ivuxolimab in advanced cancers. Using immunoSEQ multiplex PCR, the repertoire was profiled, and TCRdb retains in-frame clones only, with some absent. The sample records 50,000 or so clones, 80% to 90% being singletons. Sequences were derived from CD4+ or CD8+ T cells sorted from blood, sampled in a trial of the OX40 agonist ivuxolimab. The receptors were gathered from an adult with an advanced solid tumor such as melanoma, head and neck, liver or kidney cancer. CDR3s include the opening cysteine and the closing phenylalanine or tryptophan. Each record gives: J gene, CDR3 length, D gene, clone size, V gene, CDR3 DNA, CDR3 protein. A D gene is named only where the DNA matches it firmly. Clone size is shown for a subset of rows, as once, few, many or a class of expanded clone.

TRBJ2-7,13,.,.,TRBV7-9,TGTGCCAGCAGCTTAGGCGGTCCCCGGGAGCAGTACTTC,CASSLGGPREQYF
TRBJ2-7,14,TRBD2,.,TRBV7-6,TGTGCCAGCAGCACTACTAGCGGGTGGTACGAGCAGTACTTC,CASSTTSGWYEQYF
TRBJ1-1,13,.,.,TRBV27,TGTGCCAGCAGTTTATCGGGATGGACTGAAGCTTTCTTT,CASSLSGWTEAFF
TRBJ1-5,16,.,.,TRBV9,TGTGCCAGCAGCCCCCCAGGAGCTCGAAGCAATCAGCCCCAGCATTTT,CASSPPGARSNQPQHF
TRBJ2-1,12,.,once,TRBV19,TGTGCCAGTAAAAACGGATACAATGAGCAGTTCTTC,CASKNGYNEQFF
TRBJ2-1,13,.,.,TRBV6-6,TGTGCCAGCAGTTACTCGGACGTTGCGGAGCAGTTCTTC,CASSYSDVAEQFF
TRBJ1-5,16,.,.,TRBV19,TGTGCCAGTAGTATAGGAACGAGGGGCGAGGTTCAGCCCCAGCATTTT,CASSIGTRGEVQPQHF
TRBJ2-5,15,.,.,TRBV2,TGTGCCAGCAGTAGACTAGACCCCCGAAGTGAGACCCAGTACTTC,CASSRLDPRSETQYF
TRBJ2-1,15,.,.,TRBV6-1,TGTGCCAGCAGTGAAGAGGGGGCAGGGGGGGATGAGCAGTTCTTC,CASSEEGAGGDEQFF
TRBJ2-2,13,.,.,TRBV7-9,TGTGCCAGCAGCTTCCTCAGCGCCGGGGAGCTGTTTTTT,CASSFLSAGELFF
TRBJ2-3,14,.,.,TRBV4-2,TGTGCCAGCAGCCAAGATATAGGGGCAGATACGCAGTATTTT,CASSQDIGADTQYF
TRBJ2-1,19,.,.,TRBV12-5,TGTGCTAGTGGTTTGGTACTGGTTCAGGGGACCCAAATCAGGAATGAGCAGTTCTTC,CASGLVLVQGTQIRNEQFF
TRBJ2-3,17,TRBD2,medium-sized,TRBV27,TGTGCCAGCAGCGACGGACTAGCGGGACTCAGGACAGATACGCAGTATTTT,CASSDGLAGLRTDTQYF
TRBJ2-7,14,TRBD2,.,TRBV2,TGTGCCAGCAGTGAGGTAGCGGGGGGGCCGGAGCAGTACTTC,CASSEVAGGPEQYF
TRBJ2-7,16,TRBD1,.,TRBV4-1,TGCGCCAGCAGCCAAGGGGCAGCCGACAGGGGCTACGAGCAGTACTTC,CASSQGAADRGYEQYF
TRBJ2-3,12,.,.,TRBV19,TGTGCCAGTAGTATAGGCACAGATACGCAGTATTTT,CASSIGTDTQYF
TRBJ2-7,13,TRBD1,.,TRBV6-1,TGTGCCAGCAGGGAAGACAGGGGGGACGAGCAGTACTTC,CASREDRGDEQYF
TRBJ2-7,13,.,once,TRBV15,TGTGCCACCAGCATAAACAGGGTCTACGAGCAGTACTTC,CATSINRVYEQYF
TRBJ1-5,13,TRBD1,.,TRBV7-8,TGTGCCAGCAGCGACAGGGACTATCAGCCCCAGCATTTT,CASSDRDYQPQHF
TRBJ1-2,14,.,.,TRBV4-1,TGCGCCAGCAGCCAAGGTCGGGGGGCGGGAGGCTACACCTTC,CASSQGRGAGGYTF
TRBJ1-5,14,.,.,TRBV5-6,TGTGCCAGCAGCTTCAGCACAGGGAATCAGCCCCAGCATTTT,CASSFSTGNQPQHF
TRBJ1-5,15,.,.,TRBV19,TGTGCCAGTACCTCAGGGTGGGTAGGCAATCAGCCCCAGCATTTT,CASTSGWVGNQPQHF
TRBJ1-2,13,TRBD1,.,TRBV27,TGTGCCAGCAGTTATGGACAGGGAGGCGGCTACACCTTC,CASSYGQGGGYTF
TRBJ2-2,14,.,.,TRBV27,TGTGCCAGCACCACGGACACTAACACCGGGGAGCTGTTTTTT,CASTTDTNTGELFF
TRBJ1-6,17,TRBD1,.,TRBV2,TGTGCCAGCAGTTCCGGACAGGGGAGCTCCTATAATTCACCCCTCCACTTT,CASSSGQGSSYNSPLHF
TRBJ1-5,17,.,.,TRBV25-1,TGTGCCAGCAAAGCCCCAACCTACCCAGGGAACAATCAGCCCCAGCATTTT,CASKAPTYPGNNQPQHF
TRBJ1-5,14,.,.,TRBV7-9,TGTGCCAGCAGCTCGACAGATGGCAATCAGCCCCAGCATTTT,CASSSTDGNQPQHF